The TCR beta chain described here comes from a study of control samples from healthy donors and cancer patients. Here immunoSEQ multiplex PCR was the method, and the copy in TCRdb shows in-frame clones only, minus some. The sample includes roughly 150,000 clones, around nine tenths of them seen just once. This clone was seen a few times. Germline V gene data show CDR1 as SGHTA and CDR2 as FQGNSA. CDR3 size: 18 residues. After removal of 5 bases from V and 0 bases from J, the junction contained 9 bases not matched to a gene. The sequence was obtained from a man aged 30 to 39 in good health. The rearrangement joins TRBV7-2 to TRBJ2-3; 12 nucleotides align to TRBD2. Specimen: blood. CDR3 bases: TGTGCCAGCAGCCCCTTTCTAGCGGGGGGGCCTAGCACAGATACGCAGTATTTT. Residues: CASSPFLAGGPSTDTQYF.